This T cell receptor (beta chain) was obtained from a study of molecular identifiers for immune sequencing clone quantification listed by TCRdb under 2018. Study-wide context: For a replicate experiment, the RNA from either 20,000 or 100,000 naive CD8 T cells was divided into five aliquots, and four of those aliquots went on to sequencing. The study was a methods study using CD8 T cells to benchmark molecular-identifier clustering-based TCR repertoire sequencing (MIDCIRS) and TCR RNA copy counting.

From cysteine to phenylalanine, the CDR3 is 13 amino acids long. The kept DNA is CDR3 alone, 39 bases in frame from the first base. V sheds 9 bases and J sheds 0 bases, leaving 10 bases between their ends. According to the germline V gene, CDR1 reads KGHDR and CDR2 reads SFDVKD. Here is what the overall study found, with its caveats: Even against a background of about a million naive CD8 T cells, spiked-in Jurkat TCR RNA amounting to a single cell's worth was reported to be detectable. Identical TCR molecules sharing a barcode could cause highly expanded clone sizes to be underestimated. Naive libraries contained spiked-in Jurkat TCR RNA (roughly 10 copies' worth), which is not part of the donor repertoire. In CMV-specific effector cells, clones with more than 20 RNA copies accounted for over 97% of molecules, whereas in naive cells such clones accounted for under 1%. When barcode sub-clustering was left out, chimeric consensus sequences inflated TCR diversity, with chimeras reaching as high as 47%. Modeling indicated 2.5 to 3.5 TCR RNA copies recovered per cell, compared with about 10 by digital PCR, which implies a capture efficiency of approximately 30%.

Library preparation used PCR. Sequencing was performed on an Illumina HiSeq 4000. Bulk TCR libraries were generated as previously described, with the TCR primers listed in Table S5 used. Purification of total RNA was performed with the Qiagen AllPrep DNA/RNA kit. Before any analysis, reads coming from multiple sequencing runs of the same library were combined into one pool. Regarding the original processing steps: Only reads with exact TCR constant sequence were kept, trimmed to 150 nt, and grouped by their 12-nt molecular barcodes. Reads in each barcode group were sub-clustered using a 15% Levenshtein threshold, and a quality-weighted consensus sequence was built for each RNA molecule. Non-functional sequences were excluded, and lower-count sequences lying one edit away from another sequence were also excluded. Based on fitting two negative binomial distributions, any barcode sub-cluster with under 20% of the maximum read count was discarded. TCRdb reran the public reads through fastp at Q25 and MiXCR, keeping productive beta chains. Entries are consolidated by CDR3 protein sequence, retaining the most common genes and DNA. Here the V and J calls rest on TCRdb's processing, not on the authors' analysis. The table for this sample lists about 320,000 distinct CDR3 sequences; about a fifth of them were counted only once. Approximately 0.83% of the sample is in the top ten clones.

Libraries of naive CD8 T cells were generated from roughly 20,000 to 1,000,000 sorted cells, with 10%, 30% or 50% of the purified RNA used. Naive CD8 T cells were FACS-sorted as CD8+CD4-CCR7+CD45RA+ on a BD FACSAria II into RLT Plus buffer. Detection sensitivity was tested by spiking Jurkat RNA equal to roughly ten TCR copies' worth into samples containing about 20,000-1,000,000 naive CD8 T cells. Enrichment of CD8 T cells was done with RosetteSep CD8+ T Cell Enrichment Cocktail plus Ficoll-Paque, and ACK red cell lysis came afterward. This clonotype was recorded many times. What antigen it recognizes has not been identified. No base quality values were provided; no much bigger clone lies one nucleotide off.

The sequenced material came from naive CD8+ T cells from blood, with Jurkat cell RNA spiked in. In the paper's terms, the cell subset or site label means: FACS-sorted CD8+CD4-CCR7+CD45RA+ naive T cells. The receptor chain draws on TRBV24-1 and TRBJ1-1, with the identity of the D gene unclear. The TCR sequence derives from a human donor in good health. Some libraries in this study had Jurkat cell RNA spiked in. The DNA sequence is as follows: TGTGCCACCCAGGCAGCTATGAACACTGAAGCTTTCTTT. It specifies CATQAAMNTEAFF.